The 8 T cell receptor beta chains below all came from one sample that was sequenced in a study of blood T cells in healthy people across ages (dated by TCRdb to the mid-2010s). Receptors were amplified or captured by 5' RACE. Instrument on record: Illumina HiSeq 2500. A second 7 to 11 cycle PCR used a sample-barcoded 5' primer and a J-beta primer mix. TCRdb applied fastp at Q25 and MiXCR to the public reads, then kept only in-frame beta chains. Each entry is one CDR3 protein sequence, shown with its most common DNA and genes. A total of about 780,000 distinct CDR3 sequences appear in this sample, 20% to 30% of them only once. The ten largest clonotypes hold less than 3.5% of the sample. The sample was also linked to a second study, of T cells of mothers and their children.

Input material: blood. The receptors come from a boy younger than 18 in good health.

Concerning this clonotype itself: The junction does not match germline at one end; this may be a read error. J is TRBJ2-5 and V is TRBV29-1, with D hard to call. This CDR3 is built from 14 residues. Germline-derived CDR1 and CDR2 are SQVTM and ANQGSEA. The CDR3 reads CSAEGKGSRETQYF. The CDR3 DNA sequence: TGCAGCGCTGAAGGGAAAGGGTCGAGAGAGACCCAGTACTTC.

This clonotype has only a few counts. The chain carries TRBV29-1 and TRBJ1-4; unclear D gene. This CDR3 has 14 residues. Trimming stripped 2 bases from V and 7 bases from J, with 14 bases between. The germline V gene has CDR1 SQVTM and CDR2 ANQGSEA. The CDR3 here is CSVELSRDFEKLFF. In nucleotides, the CDR3 is TGCAGCGTTGAATTATCAAGGGATTTTGAAAAACTGTTTTTT. Full variable domain (missing parts from reference TRBV29-1 and TRBJ1-4): SAVISQKPSRDICQRGTSLTIQCQVDSQVTMMFWYRQQPGQSLTLIATANQGSEATYESGFVIDKFPISRPNLTFSTLTVSNMSPEDSSIYLCSVELSRDFEKLFFGSGTQLSVL.

This rearrangement joins TRBV20-1 to TRBJ2-2; 8 bases fit TRBD1. CDR3 length: 15 amino acids. Germline V lookup: CDR1 DFQATT, CDR2 SNEGSKA (reference sequence). The junction had 8 bases not matched to a gene; V was cut back by 2 bases and J by 6 bases. The CDR3 loop is CSARRPGGKPGELFF. The CDR3 region has the DNA TGCAGTGCTAGACGCCCAGGGGGCAAGCCCGGGGAGCTGTTTTTT.

This chain joins TRBV20-1 and TRBJ2-5, with TRBD2 matching over 11 bases. TRBJ2-1 explains the end of the DNA better; the J call may be wrong. The germline CDR1 and CDR2 sequences are DFQATT and SNEGSKA (reference sequence). The CDR3 is 17 residues long. The CDR3 sequence is CSAEGLAGGLQYNEQFF. The CDR3 DNA is TGCAGTGCTGAGGGCCTAGCGGGGGGCTTACAATACAATGAGCAGTTCTTC.

This chain connects TRBV25-1 to TRBJ1-6; a weak D match, TRBD1 (5 bases). This CDR3 contains 15 residues. Between the trimmed V and J ends, which lost 4 bases and 5 bases, there was a span of 12 bases. CDR1 is MGHDK and CDR2 is SYGVNS in the germline V gene. The CDR3 bases are TGTGCCAGCAGTGCAGTGAAGGGGAATAATTCACCCCTCCACTTT. It is translated as CASSAVKGNNSPLHF.

The rearrangement links TRBV4-1 to TRBJ2-5; D is undetermined. The V gene's germline CDR1 is MGHRA and CDR2 YSYEKL. CDR3 length equals 15 residues. Deletions cut 0 bases from V and 1 base from J, with 9 bases between. CDR3 bases: TGCGCCAGCAGCCAAGATAGGCGGTTCCAAGAGACCCAGTACTTC. Protein: CASSQDRRFQETQYF.

The V and J genes are TRBV18 and TRBJ2-5; 7 bases align to TRBD1. The J call may be incorrect, as the DNA end agrees better with TRBJ2-7. CDR1 and CDR2 (germline): KGHSH, LQKENI. CDR3 length equals 13 residues. The CDR3 reads CASSDREGYEQYF. As DNA, the CDR3 is TGTGCCAGCTCCGACAGGGAAGGCTACGAGCAGTACTTC.

This clonotype came up a few times. V gene TRBV6-2 or TRBV6-3 combines with J gene TRBJ1-1, with TRBD1 matching over 9 bases. This CDR3 is built from 18 residues. The trim removed 0 bases at V and 0 bases at J, leaving 8 bases unmatched. The germline CDR1 and CDR2 sequences are MNHEY and SVGEGT. DNA of the CDR3: TGTGCCAGCAGTTACTCAGACGACGGGACAGGGCTGAACACTGAAGCTTTCTTT. Protein: CASSYSDDGTGLNTEAFF.